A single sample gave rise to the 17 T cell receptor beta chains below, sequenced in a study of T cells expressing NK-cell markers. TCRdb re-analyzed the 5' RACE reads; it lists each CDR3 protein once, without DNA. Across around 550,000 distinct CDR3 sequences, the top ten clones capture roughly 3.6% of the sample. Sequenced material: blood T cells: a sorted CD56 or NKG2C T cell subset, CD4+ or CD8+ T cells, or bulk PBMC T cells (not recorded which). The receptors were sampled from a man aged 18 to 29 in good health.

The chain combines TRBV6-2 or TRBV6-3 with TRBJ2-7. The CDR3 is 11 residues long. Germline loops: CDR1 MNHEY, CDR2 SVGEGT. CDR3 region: CASRLTYEQYF.

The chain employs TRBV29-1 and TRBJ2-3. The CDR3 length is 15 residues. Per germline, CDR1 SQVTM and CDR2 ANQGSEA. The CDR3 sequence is CSVEDSWRPIDTQYF.

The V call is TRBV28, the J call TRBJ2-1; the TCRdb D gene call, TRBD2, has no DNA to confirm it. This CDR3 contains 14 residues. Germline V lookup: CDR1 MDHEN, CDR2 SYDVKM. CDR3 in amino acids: CASRSGGVGNEQFF.

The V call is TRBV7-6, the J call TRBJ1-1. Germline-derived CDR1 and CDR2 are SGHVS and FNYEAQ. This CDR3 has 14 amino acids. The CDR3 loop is CASSFFEDNTEAFF.

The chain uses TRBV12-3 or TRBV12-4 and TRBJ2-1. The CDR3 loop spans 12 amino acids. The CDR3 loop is CASSSSSMEQFF.

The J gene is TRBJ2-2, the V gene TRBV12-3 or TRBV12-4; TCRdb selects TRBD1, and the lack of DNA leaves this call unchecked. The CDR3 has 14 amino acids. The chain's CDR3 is CASSPLLAAGELFF.

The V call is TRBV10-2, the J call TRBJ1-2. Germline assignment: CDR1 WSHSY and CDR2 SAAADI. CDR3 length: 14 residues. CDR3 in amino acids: CASLPLDTGYGYTF.

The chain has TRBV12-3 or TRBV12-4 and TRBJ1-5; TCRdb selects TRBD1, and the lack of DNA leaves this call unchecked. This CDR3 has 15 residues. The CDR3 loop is CASSRTGLGNQPQHF.

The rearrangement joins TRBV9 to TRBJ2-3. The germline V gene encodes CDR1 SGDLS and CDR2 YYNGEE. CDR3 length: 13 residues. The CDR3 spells CASSARGTPTQYF. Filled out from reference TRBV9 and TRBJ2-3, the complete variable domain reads DSGVTQTPKHLITATGQRVTLRCSPRSGDLSVYWYQQSLDQGLQFLIQYYNGEERAKGNILERFSAQQFPDLHSELNLSSLELGDSALYFCASSARGTPTQYFGPGTRLTVL.

Here the CDR3 reads CASSLDTGTAPNYGYTF. The chain carries TRBV18 and TRBJ1-2; TCRdb's D gene call, TRBD1, goes unchecked for lack of DNA. CDR3 size: 17 residues. CDR1 is KGHSH, CDR2 LQKENI, per germline.

The CDR3: CAWSVRGRETQYF. V and J are TRBV30 and TRBJ2-5; the D call of TRBD2 rests on TCRdb alone, since no DNA is present to check it. CDR1 is GTSNPN, CDR2 SVGIG, per germline (reference sequence). This CDR3 has 13 amino acids.

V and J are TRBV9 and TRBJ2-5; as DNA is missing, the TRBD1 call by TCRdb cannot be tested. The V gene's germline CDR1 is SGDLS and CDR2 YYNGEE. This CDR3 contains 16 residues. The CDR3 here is CASSVGPRGASETQYF.

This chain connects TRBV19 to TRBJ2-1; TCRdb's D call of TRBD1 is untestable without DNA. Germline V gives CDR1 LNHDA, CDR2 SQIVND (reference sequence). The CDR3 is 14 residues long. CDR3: CASSIGTNYNEQFF.

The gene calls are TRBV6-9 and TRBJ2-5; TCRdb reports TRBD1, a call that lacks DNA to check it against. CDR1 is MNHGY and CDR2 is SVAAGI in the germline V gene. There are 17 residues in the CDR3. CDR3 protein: CASSYSPGAGGSETQYF.

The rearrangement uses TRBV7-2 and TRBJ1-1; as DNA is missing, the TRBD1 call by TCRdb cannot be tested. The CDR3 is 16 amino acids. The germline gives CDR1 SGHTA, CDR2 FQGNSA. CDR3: CASSPFERGLGTEAFF. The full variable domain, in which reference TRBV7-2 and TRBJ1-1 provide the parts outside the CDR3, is GAGVSQSPSNKVTEKGKDVELRCDPISGHTALYWYRQSLGQGLEFLIYFQGNSAPDKSGLPSDRFSAERTGGSVSTLTIQRTQQEDSAVYLCASSPFERGLGTEAFFGQGTRLTVV.

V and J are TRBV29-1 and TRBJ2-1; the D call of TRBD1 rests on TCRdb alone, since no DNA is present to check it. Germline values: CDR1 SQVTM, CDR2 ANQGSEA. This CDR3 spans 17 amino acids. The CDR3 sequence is CSVDKGRGRRVYNEQFF.

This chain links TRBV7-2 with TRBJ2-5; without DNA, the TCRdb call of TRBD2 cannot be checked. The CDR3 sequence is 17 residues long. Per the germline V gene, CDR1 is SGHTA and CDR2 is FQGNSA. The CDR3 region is CASSFFGPGVRSETQYF.